What follows describes a single T cell receptor beta chain. The data were produced by immunoSEQ multiplex PCR, yet TCRdb's version contains in-frame clones alone and is incomplete. The sample contains roughly 400,000 clones, around 92% of which appear only once. This specimen comes from a study of blood T cell repertoires in COVID-19. Germline trimming cut 4 bases from V and 2 bases from J; bases unmatched to any gene: 5. The CDR3 has 14 amino acids. Germline CDR1 reads SGHTA; CDR2 reads FQGNSA. The specimen was PBMCs or T cells enriched from blood (not recorded which). The chain uses TRBV7-2 and TRBJ2-7; 7 bases are shared with TRBD1. The origin of this receptor is a woman in her twenties or thirties who had recovered from COVID-19. For the CDR3, the DNA is TGTGCCAGCAGCTCCGGGACAGCTACCTACGAGCAGTACTTC. Translating gives CASSSGTATYEQYF.